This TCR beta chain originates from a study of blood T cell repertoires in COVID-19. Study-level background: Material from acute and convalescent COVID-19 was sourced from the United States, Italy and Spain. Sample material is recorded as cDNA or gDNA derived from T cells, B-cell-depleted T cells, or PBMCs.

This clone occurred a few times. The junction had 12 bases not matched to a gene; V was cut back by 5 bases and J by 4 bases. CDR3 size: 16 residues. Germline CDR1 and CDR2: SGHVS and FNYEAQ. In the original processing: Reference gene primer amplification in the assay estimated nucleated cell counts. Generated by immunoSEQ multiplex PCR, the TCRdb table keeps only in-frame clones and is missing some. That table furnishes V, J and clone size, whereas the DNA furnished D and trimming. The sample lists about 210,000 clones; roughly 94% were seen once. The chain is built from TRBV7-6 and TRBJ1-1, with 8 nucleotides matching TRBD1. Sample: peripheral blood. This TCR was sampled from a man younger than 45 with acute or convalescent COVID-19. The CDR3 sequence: CASSPRQGSARTEAFF. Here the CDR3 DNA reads TGTGCCAGCAGCCCTCGACAGGGGTCAGCCCGCACTGAAGCTTTCTTT.